The 21 T cell receptor beta chains presented below share a single source sample, sequenced in a study of shared clonotypes between healthy human individuals. The protocol was immunoSEQ multiplex PCR, while the TCRdb copy is restricted to in-frame clones and leaves out a portion. The table has around 1.4 million clones, about 98.5% seen once. What was sequenced was naive CD4+ T cells sorted from blood. Described subset: CD45RA+ positively selected. Source of these receptors: a man under 40 in good health.

The V gene is TRBV28, the J gene TRBJ2-7; no firm D call. The CDR3 runs 11 residues. Trimming left V 4 bases short and J 7 bases short, with 8 bases between. Germline V CDR1 and CDR2: MDHEN, SYDVKM. CDR3 bases: TGTGCCAGCAGTTCCGCTAGAGAGCAGTACTTC. Translating it yields CASSSAREQYF.

V usage is TRBV9 and J usage is TRBJ2-2, with TRBD2 matching over 12 bases. The CDR3 has 18 amino acids. V gave up 3 bases and J gave up 3 bases; unmatched junction bases: 9. Germline V lookup: CDR1 SGDLS, CDR2 YYNGEE. CDR3 nucleotide sequence: TGTGCCAGCAGCGCACTAGCGGGAGGTATGCTTGACACCGGGGAGCTGTTTTTT. Its protein product is CASSALAGGMLDTGELFF.

This chain's CDR3 is CSVNRGGNTGELFF. The CDR3 region has the DNA TGCAGCGTTAACAGGGGGGGAAACACCGGGGAGCTGTTTTTT. The chain recombines TRBV29-1 with TRBJ2-2; maybe TRBD1 (8 bases). Trimming shortened V by 5 bases and J by 2 bases, and 12 bases separated the two germline ends. Germline CDR1 is SQVTM and CDR2 is ANQGSEA. The CDR3 contains 14 residues.

The rearrangement links TRBV4-3 to TRBJ1-5; 9 bases map to TRBD1. V dropped 0 bases and J dropped 7; count of bases not matched to a gene: 4. In germline, CDR1 is LGHNA, CDR2 YSLEER. The CDR3 covers 15 residues. DNA of the CDR3: TGCGCCAGCAGCCAAGAGGGACAGGGACGGCAGCCCCAGCATTTT. It yields the protein CASSQEGQGRQPQHF.

The rearrangement joins TRBV2 to TRBJ2-7; the match to TRBD1 covers 11 bases. The CDR3 consists of 13 residues. Germline CDR1 and CDR2: SNHLY and FYNNEI. The V and J ends lost 8 bases and 2 bases, in that order; junction bases with no gene match: 2. The CDR3 DNA is TGTGCCAGCCAGGACAGGGGGCCCTACGAGCAGTACTTC. It translates to CASQDRGPYEQYF.

A single count supports this clone. One end of the junction does not line up with germline, which may come from a read error. The chain has TRBV18 and TRBJ1-1; no firm D call. CDR1 and CDR2 (germline): KGHSH, LQKENI. The CDR3 runs 11 residues. The CDR3 DNA reads TGTGCCAGCTCACCACCAGGAACTCTCGAATTT. This sequence encodes CASSPPGTLEF.

The chain couples TRBV28 to TRBJ2-2; weak D call: TRBD1 (5 bases). Per germline, CDR1 MDHEN and CDR2 SYDVKM. CDR3 size: 15 residues. V lost 6 bases to trimming and J lost 3 bases, with 14 bases between them. CDR3 sequence: CASRRSWGHTGELFF. The DNA for the CDR3 is TGTGCCAGCAGGCGAAGCTGGGGCCACACCGGGGAGCTGTTTTTT.

The rearrangement joins TRBV5-1 to TRBJ1-1; D is perhaps TRBD1 (5 bases). V gave up 6 bases and J gave up 0 bases, with 15 bases separating them. CDR1 and CDR2 from the germline V gene are SGHRS and YFSETQ. The CDR3 loop spans 15 amino acids. In DNA, the CDR3 is TGCGCCAGCACTCAACGTGGGGGTTTGAACACTGAAGCTTTCTTT. This encodes CASTQRGGLNTEAFF.

The chain has TRBV5-1 and TRBJ2-1; D gene ambiguous. CDR1 is SGHRS, CDR2 YFSETQ, per germline. CDR3 length: 14 residues. Between the trimmed V and J ends, which lost 3 bases and 7 bases, there was a span of 14 bases. CDR3 protein: CASSSRPSRNEQFF. As DNA, the CDR3 is TGCGCCAGCAGCTCCAGACCCTCAAGGAATGAGCAGTTCTTC. Looking up the rest from reference TRBV5-1 and TRBJ2-1 gives the full variable domain: KAGVTQTPRYLIKTRGQQVTLSCSPISGHRSVSWYQQTPGQGLQFLFEYFSETQRNKGNFPGRFSGRQFSNSRSEMNVSTLELGDSALYLCASSSRPSRNEQFFGPGTRLTVL.

The rearrangement links TRBV28 to TRBJ2-7, with D perhaps matching TRBD1 or TRBD2 (5 bases each). Trimming removed 7 bases from V and 6 bases from J, with 13 bases in between. This CDR3 region has 12 residues. Per germline, CDR1 MDHEN and CDR2 SYDVKM. The CDR3 nucleotides read TGTGCCAGCACTCTCAGGGACGGCGAGCAGTACTTC. Its translation: CASTLRDGEQYF. The full variable domain, completed using reference TRBV28 and TRBJ2-7, is DVKVTQSSRYLVKRTGEKVFLECVQDMDHENMFWYRQDPGLGLRLIYFSYDVKMKEKGDIPEGYSVSREKKERFSLILESASTNQTSMYLCASTLRDGEQYFGPGTRLTVT.

This chain links TRBV11-3 with TRBJ2-5; tentatively, D is TRBD2 (6 bases). Trimming shortened V by 3 bases and J by 3 bases, and 11 bases separated the two germline ends. Per the germline V gene, CDR1 is SGHNT and CDR2 is YENEEA. The CDR3 covers 14 residues. DNA of the CDR3: TGTGCCAGCAGCTTCCGGGACTCTGAAGAGACCCAGTACTTC. This codes for CASSFRDSEETQYF.

Worth noting for this clone: Additional DNA sequences in this sample encode the identical CDR3. The gene calls are TRBV27 and TRBJ2-3; maybe TRBD1 (6 bases). V lost 5 bases to trimming and J lost 1 base, with 10 bases between them. Per germline, CDR1 MNHEY and CDR2 SMNVEV (reference sequence). The CDR3 consists of 14 residues. The CDR3 nucleotides read TGTGCCAGCAGTCTGTACAGGGGCACAGATACGCAGTATTTT. Protein product: CASSLYRGTDTQYF.

DNA for the CDR3: TGTGCCAGCAGCTTCGGGCTCTCTGGAAACACCATATATTTT. Translation: CASSFGLSGNTIYF. This chain joins TRBV5-5 and TRBJ1-3; D ambiguous. The CDR3 consists of 14 residues. Germline-derived CDR1 and CDR2 are SGHKS and YYEKEE (reference sequence). V lost 2 bases to trimming and J lost 0 bases, with 6 bases between them.

This clone is a singleton in its sample. The rearrangement joins TRBV28 to TRBJ1-2; the match to TRBD1 covers 8 bases. The CDR3 sequence is 15 residues long. The V gene's germline CDR1 is MDHEN and CDR2 SYDVKM. Losses at the gene ends were 5 bases for V and 5 bases for J; bases not matched to a gene: 10. CDR3 nucleotide sequence: TGTGCCAGCAGTAATATTGGGACAGGACGTTATGGCTACACCTTC. Residues: CASSNIGTGRYGYTF.

The V call is TRBV28, the J call TRBJ2-2; D perhaps matches TRBD1 (5 bases). The CDR3 has 14 amino acids. Trimming pared 6 bases from V and 1 base from J, leaving 9 bases between. Germline V lookup: CDR1 MDHEN, CDR2 SYDVKM. The CDR3: CASRPGQNTGELFF. CDR3 nucleotide sequence: TGTGCCAGCAGGCCCGGACAGAACACCGGGGAGCTGTTTTTT.

V gene TRBV9 combines with J gene TRBJ2-2; 9 bases line up with TRBD2. Germline-derived CDR1 and CDR2 are SGDLS and YYNGEE. V lost 0 bases to trimming and J lost 7 bases; unmatched junction nucleotides: 13. This CDR3 has 18 amino acids. The chain's CDR3 is CASSVAPDSGSSGGELFF. The DNA of the CDR3 is TGTGCCAGCAGCGTAGCCCCCGATAGCGGGAGTTCGGGCGGGGAGCTGTTTTTT.

This clone was detected only once. This chain joins TRBV5-4 and TRBJ2-3; TRBD2 is a possible D gene (5 bases). Germline-derived CDR1 and CDR2 are SGHNT and YYREEE (reference sequence). V lost 2 bases and J lost 2, with 9 bases in between. CDR3 size: 14 residues. The CDR3 protein is CASSLTDYTDTQYF. The CDR3, as DNA: TGTGCCAGCAGCTTAACAGACTACACAGATACGCAGTATTTT.

V usage is TRBV7-3 and J usage is TRBJ2-1, with TRBD1 identical over 11 bases. Looked up from germline, CDR1 is SGHTA and CDR2 is FQGTGA. Trimming took 2 bases from V and 5 from J; bases not matched to a gene: 5. There are 16 residues in the CDR3. CDR3 sequence reads: CASSLGGQGAHNEQFF. CDR3 coding DNA: TGTGCCAGCAGCTTAGGAGGACAGGGGGCACACAATGAGCAGTTCTTC.

The gene calls are TRBV5-1 and TRBJ2-7; 7 bases map to TRBD1. CDR3 length: 15 residues. Germline trimming cut 0 bases from V and 6 bases from J; bases unmatched to any gene: 9. CDR1 and CDR2 (germline): SGHRS, YFSETQ. CDR3 DNA: TGCGCCAGCAGCTTGGCCAGACAGGGAAACGGCGAGCAGTACTTC. Translated: CASSLARQGNGEQYF.

The chain employs TRBV4-1 and TRBJ2-3; D remains ambiguous. V lost 4 bases to trimming and J lost 0 bases, with 11 bases between them. This CDR3 has 15 residues. CDR1 is MGHRA, CDR2 YSYEKL, per germline. CDR3 bases: TGCGCCAGCAGCCGCCAAGATAGGAGCACAGATACGCAGTATTTT. Residues: CASSRQDRSTDTQYF.

The V gene is TRBV7-9, the J gene TRBJ1-2; D ambiguous. Germline values: CDR1 SEHNR, CDR2 FQNEAQ (reference sequence). Trimming left V 2 bases short and J 5 bases short, with 9 bases between. This CDR3 has 13 amino acids. DNA of the CDR3: TGTGCCAGCAGCTTACGGGGAGGATATGGCTACACCTTC. It is translated as CASSLRGGYGYTF. The full variable domain, in which reference TRBV7-9 and TRBJ1-2 provide the parts outside the CDR3, is DTGVSQNPRHKITKRGQNVTFRCDPISEHNRLYWYRQTLGQGPEFLTYFQNEAQLEKSRLLSDRFSAERPKGSFSTLEIQRTEQGDSAMYLCASSLRGGYGYTFGSGTRLTVV.